A single sample gave rise to the 10 T cell receptor beta chains below, sequenced in a study of spatial heterogeneity in lung cancer. Study-wide findings and caveats: In tumors, expanded intratumoral alpha and beta TCR counts tracked mutation counts.

Time point here: sample taken at primary tumor resection. These TCRs' antigens remain unknown. MiXCR, applied by TCRdb to the 5' RACE reads, yields one record per CDR3 protein. The sample carries approximately 15,000 distinct CDR3 sequences, roughly 4.7% recorded once. The specimen comprised lung tumor tissue, sampled at surgery. These receptors were taken from a female donor with early-stage non-small cell lung cancer.

This clonotype is large by share. This beta chain is an unintended read in a library built for alpha chains; its size means little. The J gene is TRBJ2-5, the V gene TRBV28, with TRBD2 matching over 9 bases. The germline gives CDR1 MDHEN, CDR2 SYDVKM. V dropped 7 bases and J dropped 3; count of bases not matched to a gene: 15. The CDR3 is 17 amino acids. The CDR3 DNA is TGTGCCAGCAACACTAGGGCTAGCGGGGCAATTAAAGAGACCCAGTACTTC. Protein sequence: CASNTRASGAIKETQYF.

Ten or more counts support this clonotype. As an off-target read in a library built for alpha chains, this beta chain has a frequency of little significance. The chain employs TRBV20-1 and TRBJ1-2; D might be TRBD1 (5 bases). The CDR3 loop spans 15 amino acids. Per the germline V gene, CDR1 is DFQATT and CDR2 is SNEGSKA (reference sequence). Between the trimmed V and J ends, which lost 3 bases and 0 bases, there was a span of 14 bases. The CDR3 loop is CSARPRAQTNYGYTF. The CDR3 DNA reads as TGCAGTGCTAGGCCCAGGGCACAAACTAACTATGGCTACACCTTC.

This clonotype occurred many times. Because this beta chain is a stray read in a library intended to capture alpha chains, its abundance should not be given much weight. This chain connects TRBV10-3 to TRBJ1-1; D gene unclear. V lost 2 bases and J 4 bases, leaving 2 bases between the germline ends. This CDR3 region has 11 residues. Germline V gives CDR1 ENHRY, CDR2 SYGVKD. CDR3 sequence reads: CAISESTEAFF. The CDR3, as DNA: TGTGCCATCAGTGAGAGCACTGAAGCTTTCTTT.

The sample holds many counts of this clonotype. Since the library was made to target alpha chains, this beta chain is a stray read and its abundance is not meaningful. The chain combines TRBV6-2 or TRBV6-3 with TRBJ2-7; D is perhaps TRBD1 (6 bases). CDR3 size: 12 residues. V lost 5 bases and J lost 4, with 9 bases in between. CDR1 and CDR2 (germline): MNHEY, SVGEGT. CDR3 residues: CASSQTGYEQYF. CDR3 DNA sequence: TGTGCCAGCAGTCAAACAGGGTACGAGCAGTACTTC.

By proportion, this clonotype is medium-sized (0.01 to 0.1%). In a library made to pick up alpha chains, this beta chain is a stray read with a size that means little. This rearrangement joins TRBV4-1 to TRBJ1-1, with D perhaps matching TRBD1 (6 bases). Germline V gene sequence: CDR1 MGHRA, CDR2 YSYEKL. V shed 3 bases and J shed 10 bases, with 18 bases lying between them. The CDR3 sequence is 14 residues long. The DNA of the CDR3 is TGCGCCAGCAGCCAGATTGGGTACAGGGCAGGAGCTTTCTTT. This gives the protein CASSQIGYRAGAFF.

About this clonotype: This beta chain was picked up by a library intended for alpha chains and is off target, so its count carries little meaning. V usage is TRBV7-9 and J usage is TRBJ1-1; D remains unclear. CDR1 is SEHNR, CDR2 FQNEAQ, per germline (reference sequence). Trimming pared 3 bases from V and 10 bases from J, leaving 24 bases between. This CDR3 has 16 residues. CDR3: CASSFFSYQGTGSAFF. The CDR3 DNA is TGTGCCAGCAGCTTTTTTTCTTACCAAGGCACCGGCTCAGCTTTCTTT.

This clonotype came up many times. This beta chain lies outside the target of a library built for alpha chains; its clone size means little. J is TRBJ1-3 and V is TRBV10-3, with D tentatively TRBD1 (6 bases). This CDR3 is 15 amino acids long. Germline V lookup: CDR1 ENHRY, CDR2 SYGVKD. Trimming took off 10 bases at V and 1 base at J, with 17 bases between the two ends. CDR3 sequence reads: CATRGGQGSGNTIYF. The DNA of the CDR3 is TGTGCCACCAGGGGAGGGCAAGGGTCTGGAAACACCATATATTTT.

On this clonotype itself: The library was prepared for alpha chains; this beta chain is a stray read, so its frequency means little. This chain connects TRBV15 to TRBJ2-5, with 10 positions matching TRBD1. Germline V gene lookup returns CDR1 LNHNV and CDR2 YYDKDF (reference sequence). The CDR3 has 17 amino acids. V dropped 2 bases and J dropped 1; count of bases not matched to a gene: 7. The CDR3 region is CATSRHAGTGVQETQYF. CDR3 in DNA: TGTGCCACCAGCAGACACGCCGGGACAGGGGTCCAAGAGACCCAGTACTTC. The whole variable domain, filled in from reference TRBV15 and TRBJ2-5, reads DAMVIQNPRYQVTQFGKPVTLSCSQTLNHNVMYWYQQKSSQAPKLLFHYYDKDFNNEADTPDNFQSRRPNTSFCFLDIRSPGLGDTAMYLCATSRHAGTGVQETQYFGPGTRLLVL.

A few counts support this clonotype. This beta chain came through as a stray read in a library set up for alpha chains, and its size says little. The chain recombines TRBV3-1 with TRBJ2-3; TRBD2 agrees at 8 bases. Trimming cost V 1 base and J 8 bases; bases outside gene matches: 8. In germline, CDR1 is LGHDT, CDR2 YNNKEL (reference sequence). The CDR3 extends over 15 amino acids. The DNA for the CDR3 is TGTGCCAGCAGCCAAGTTAGCGGGGTCGGGTCTACGCAGTATTTT. Translation gives CASSQVSGVGSTQYF.

This clonotype was picked up many times. Little can be read into the size of this beta chain, an off-target read in a library designed for alpha chains. This chain joins TRBV3-1 and TRBJ2-7; 10 bases are a match to TRBD1. This CDR3 comprises 16 residues. With 3 bases clipped from V and 10 bases from J, the junction kept 15 bases outside the gene matches. Per the germline V gene, CDR1 is LGHDT and CDR2 is YNNKEL (reference sequence). CDR3 nucleotide sequence: TGTGCCAGCAGCCAGGGACAGGGGTCTTCGGCAGTACGACAGTACTTC. Its translation: CASSQGQGSSAVRQYF.